This T cell receptor beta chain came from a study of OX40 agonist ivuxolimab in advanced cancers. Points from the study as a whole: In CD8+ T cells, expanded clones were on average more numerous than in CD4+. CD4+ and CD8+ T cells in blood underwent clonal expansion by week 6 at 0.1 to 3.0 mg/kg.

Per germline, CDR1 SNHLY and CDR2 FYNNEI. This CDR3 spans 12 amino acids. Points on this clone: Its antigen is still unknown. Germline and junction disagree at one end, which may indicate a read error.

TCRdb's copy holds only in-frame clones and misses some; the assay was immunoSEQ multiplex PCR. The table includes under 35,000 clones, 82% detected once. The chain is built from TRBV2 and TRBJ2-7; 9 bases agree with TRBD1. Here the sequenced sample was CD4+ or CD8+ T cells sorted from blood, taken in a trial of the OX40 agonist ivuxolimab. This TCR was sampled from an adult with an advanced solid tumor such as melanoma, head and neck, liver or kidney cancer. The CDR3 sequence is CAGRDRDYEQYF. DNA for the CDR3: TGTGCCGGCAGGGACAGGGACTACGAGCAGTACTTC.